The 5 T cell receptor beta chains below all came from one sample that was sequenced in a study of control samples from healthy donors and cancer patients. Libraries were prepared by immunoSEQ multiplex PCR; TCRdb keeps only in-frame clonotypes and omits some of them. The table records about 120,000 clones, around nine tenths of them present only once. Source material: blood. Every receptor here comes from a man younger than 45 in good health.

This clone turned up a few times. V usage is TRBV2 and J usage is TRBJ2-2, with TRBD2 as a possible D gene (5 bases). Germline V gives CDR1 SNHLY, CDR2 FYNNEI. The CDR3 has 15 amino acids. V was clipped by 4 bases and J by 0 bases, with 9 bases between them. The CDR3 is CASSVDGANTGELFF. Written as DNA, the CDR3 is TGTGCCAGCAGTGTCGACGGGGCGAACACCGGGGAGCTGTTTTTT.

The J gene is TRBJ1-2, the V gene TRBV24-1; 7 bases map to TRBD1. Germline assignment: CDR1 KGHDR and CDR2 SFDVKD. Trimming took 9 bases from V and 6 from J; bases not matched to a gene: 3. The CDR3 totals 11 residues. CDR3 bases: TGTGCCACCGCTGACAGGGATGGCTACACCTTC. Protein: CATADRDGYTF.

This chain joins TRBV11-2 and TRBJ2-3; tentative D call: TRBD2 (6 bases). The germline V and J ends were trimmed by 4 bases and 0 bases, with 17 bases remaining between them. The CDR3 contains 17 residues. Germline V gives CDR1 SGHAT, CDR2 FQNNGV. The CDR3 DNA sequence: TGTGCCAGCAGCTGGGGAGCACTAGCCTTTAGCACAGATACGCAGTATTTT. As protein: CASSWGALAFSTDTQYF.

This clone was picked up a small number of times. The chain has TRBV18 and TRBJ1-2; D is uncertain. CDR3 length equals 13 residues. CDR1 and CDR2 (germline): KGHSH, LQKENI. V was shortened by 3 bases and J by 4 bases, with 9 bases between the two germline ends. CDR3 DNA sequence: TGTGCCAGCTCACCCCGTCAGACCTATGGCTACACCTTC. Residues: CASSPRQTYGYTF.

This chain joins TRBV28 and TRBJ1-3; D call uncertain. Germline V gene lookup returns CDR1 MDHEN and CDR2 SYDVKM. The CDR3 covers 12 residues. V lost 2 bases to trimming and J lost 4 bases, with 3 bases between them. CDR3 in amino acids: CASSLPGNTIYF. The DNA for the CDR3 is TGTGCCAGCAGTTTACCGGGAAACACCATATATTTT.